Listed below are T cell receptor beta chains from one sample, sequenced in a study of blood T cell repertoires in COVID-19. Data came from immunoSEQ multiplex PCR; TCRdb stores just in-frame clones and leaves some out. The repertoire consists of 200,000 or so clones, with 75% to 90% occurring once and the leading ten covering approximately 3.7%. Sequencing was done on a sample of PBMCs or T cells enriched from blood (not recorded which). The receptors originated from a woman aged 25 to 39 who had been exposed to COVID-19. The CDR3 runs from the conserved cysteine through the conserved F or W. The D gene is left open where the match is weak. Clone size is not always given. Where it is, it says once, few, many or a class for expanded clones.

d_call	v_call	j_call	clone_size	cdr3_nt	cdr3_aa
NA	TRBV6-6	TRBJ1-2	NA	TGTGCCAGCAGTTACGTGCGGGCGCCGGAAAATGGCTACACCTTC	CASSYVRAPENGYTF
NA	TRBV7-9	TRBJ2-2	few	TGTGCCAGCAGCTCCCGACGGAGACTGAACACCGGGGAGCTGTTTTTT	CASSSRRRLNTGELFF
NA	TRBV11-2	TRBJ1-5	NA	TGTGCCAGCAGTCGCGGGACGAACCCCAATCAGCCCCAGCATTTT	CASSRGTNPNQPQHF
TRBD2	TRBV27	TRBJ2-4	many	TGTGCCAGCAGTCCCGCCGGACTAGCGGCAGAGCTAGCCAAAAACATTCAGTACTTC	CASSPAGLAAELAKNIQYF
TRBD1	TRBV2	TRBJ1-6	NA	TGTGCCAGCAGTAGTGGGACAGGCGGTAATTCACCCCTCCACTTT	CASSSGTGGNSPLHF
TRBD2	TRBV6-5	TRBJ2-7	NA	TGTGCCAGCAGTAGGGGACTAGCGGGAGTAGGCGAGCAGTACTTC	CASSRGLAGVGEQYF
NA	TRBV19	TRBJ2-7	NA	TGTGCCAGTATTAGTCCCGGGAGTAACGAGCAGTACTTC	CASISPGSNEQYF
TRBD2	TRBV11-2	TRBJ2-3	NA	TGTGCCAGCAGCTCCGGGACTATCGCCGATACGCAGTATTTT	CASSSGTIADTQYF
NA	TRBV30	TRBJ1-5	NA	TGTGCCTGGAGAAACCCCCGCTTCGGGGGGATAGGTCAGCCCCAGCATTTT	CAWRNPRFGGIGQPQHF
TRBD1	TRBV29-1	TRBJ1-3	once	TGCAGCGTTGGGACAGGGATAAACACCATATATTTT	CSVGTGINTIYF
NA	TRBV7-3	TRBJ2-1	NA	TGTGCCAGCAGCTTTACAGTTTACAATGAGCAGTTCTTC	CASSFTVYNEQFF
NA	TRBV30	TRBJ2-1	NA	TGTGCCTGGAGTGTACGGTCCAATGAGCAGTTCTTC	CAWSVRSNEQFF
NA	TRBV3-1/TRBV3-2	TRBJ2-1	NA	TGTGCCAGCAGCCGACCCCAGGGAAGTGAGCAGTTCTTC	CASSRPQGSEQFF
NA	TRBV12-5	TRBJ2-3	NA	TGTGCTAGTGGGCGTGCGGGTGGCACAGATACGCAGTATTTT	CASGRAGGTDTQYF
TRBD2	TRBV5-1	TRBJ2-7	NA	TGCGCCAGCAGCTTGGGACTAGCGGGCTCCTACGAGCAGTACTTC	CASSLGLAGSYEQYF
NA	TRBV9	TRBJ2-1	NA	TGTGCCAGCAGCGTAGCTAGCGCCGAGGAGCAGTTCTTC	CASSVASAEEQFF
NA	TRBV7-2	TRBJ2-3	NA	TGTGCCAGCAGCTCTATAGCGCCGGAACAGTATTTT	CASSSIAPEQYF
TRBD2	TRBV4-1	TRBJ2-1	NA	TGCGCCAGCAGCCGTCCGGGACTAGCGGGAGGGAAGCACAATGAGCAGTTCTTC	CASSRPGLAGGKHNEQFF
TRBD1	TRBV19	TRBJ2-7	NA	TGTGCCAGTAGCCCCGGACAGGGGGCTCGGTACGAGCAGTACTTC	CASSPGQGARYEQYF
TRBD2	TRBV6-4	TRBJ2-3	NA	TGTGCCAGCAGTGATGCGGGAGCCGGCACAGATACGCAGTATTTT	CASSDAGAGTDTQYF
NA	TRBV19	TRBJ1-2	NA	TGTGCCAGTAGTGCGGGAATCTATTATGGCTACACCTTC	CASSAGIYYGYTF
TRBD2	TRBV6-1	TRBJ2-1	NA	TGTGCCAGCAGTGAGGGCCTAGCGGGAACCTTTGAGCAGTTCTTC	CASSEGLAGTFEQFF
NA	TRBV13	TRBJ1-1	NA	TGTGCCAGCAACGAAGGGGGGAACACTGAAGCTTTCTTT	CASNEGGNTEAFF
TRBD2	TRBV7-2	TRBJ2-7	NA	TGTGCCAGCAGGGACCGGGGGGTCTTAGAGCAGTACTTC	CASRDRGVLEQYF
TRBD2	TRBV7-2	TRBJ2-7	NA	TGTGCCAGCAACCTGTGGGGGGGAGGTACCTACGAGCAGTACTTC	CASNLWGGGTYEQYF
TRBD1	TRBV6-4	TRBJ1-2	NA	TGTGCCAGGCCAGCCCGGGACAGGGCCTTTAACTATGGCTACACCTTC	CARPARDRAFNYGYTF
TRBD2	TRBV2	TRBJ2-1	NA	TGTGCCAGCACCCGGACTAGCGGGATGCATGAGCAGTTCTTC	CASTRTSGMHEQFF
NA	TRBV13	TRBJ2-7	NA	TGTGCCAGCAGCTCGGGACACACTAACTACGAGCAGTACTTC	CASSSGHTNYEQYF
NA	TRBV2	TRBJ2-1	once	TGTGCCAGCAGGGCGGGACCGAAATACAATGAGCAGTTCTTC	CASRAGPKYNEQFF
TRBD2	TRBV7-3	TRBJ2-3	NA	TGTGCCAGCAGCTTTGCCGCTAGCGGGACCACAGATACGCAGTATTTT	CASSFAASGTTDTQYF
NA	TRBV28	TRBJ2-5	NA	TGTGCCTCGTACGAGGGGGGGGAGGGAGGAGAGACCCAGTACTTC	CASYEGGEGGETQYF
TRBD1	TRBV6-5	TRBJ1-1	NA	TGTGCCAGCAGTCGCCGAACAGGGGGGAACACTGAAGCTTTCTTT	CASSRRTGGNTEAFF
NA	TRBV5-6	TRBJ2-5	NA	TGTGCCAGCAGGGAACATAGACTTAGGGAGACCCAGTACTTC	CASREHRLRETQYF
TRBD2	TRBV29-1	TRBJ2-2	NA	TGCAGCGTTGAAGGGGGGACTAGCGGGAACACCGGGGAGCTGTTTTTT	CSVEGGTSGNTGELFF
TRBD2	TRBV13	TRBJ2-1	NA	TGTGCCAGCAGCTCCCGACTAGCGGGAGTAGATGAGCAGTTCTTC	CASSSRLAGVDEQFF
TRBD2	TRBV19	TRBJ2-7	NA	TGTGCCAGTAGTACTCTAGCGGGAGGGCCCGTATACGAGCAGTACTTC	CASSTLAGGPVYEQYF
NA	TRBV10-3	TRBJ1-1	NA	TGTGCCATCAGGAGACAGAACACTGAAGCTTTCTTT	CAIRRQNTEAFF
NA	TRBV7-3	TRBJ2-1	NA	TGTGCCAGCAGCCTCCACAATGAGCAGTTCTTC	CASSLHNEQFF
TRBD1	TRBV5-1	TRBJ1-2	few	TGCGCCAGCAGCTTGGCGACAGGGGGCAATTATGGCTACACCTTC	CASSLATGGNYGYTF
NA	TRBV3-1/TRBV3-2	TRBJ2-1	NA	TGTGCCAGCAGCCCCCTGACTAGCTCCTACAATGAGCAGTTCTTC	CASSPLTSSYNEQFF
NA	TRBV6-1	TRBJ1-5	NA	TGTGCCAGCAGTGAGGGAGTCAATCAGCCCCAGCATTTT	CASSEGVNQPQHF
NA	TRBV5-4	TRBJ1-2	NA	TGTGCCAGCAGCTTGGCCGGGCGGCGGGACTATGGCTACACCTTC	CASSLAGRRDYGYTF
NA	TRBV5-1	TRBJ2-7	once	TGCGCCAGCAGTAAACCGGGGACAAGCTCCTACGAGCAGTACTTC	CASSKPGTSSYEQYF
NA	TRBV7-2	TRBJ2-7	NA	TGTGCCAGCAGCCCCCGGGGTGAAGGGTCCTACGAGCAGTACTTC	CASSPRGEGSYEQYF
NA	TRBV29-1	TRBJ2-5	NA	TGCAGCGTTGACTCAGAGACCCAGTACTTC	CSVDSETQYF
NA	TRBV12-3/TRBV12-4	TRBJ2-7	NA	TGTGCCAGCAGTTTAATTCGGGGATACGAGCAGTACTTC	CASSLIRGYEQYF
NA	TRBV5-6	TRBJ1-1	NA	TGTGCCAGCAGCTCTTACGGGGGGATGAACACTGAAGCTTTCTTT	CASSSYGGMNTEAFF
TRBD1	TRBV11-3	TRBJ2-7	NA	TGTGCCAGCAGCTTAGGGACAGGGAATGCCGAGCAGTACTTC	CASSLGTGNAEQYF